These T cell receptor beta chains were read from a single sample in a study of shared clonotypes between healthy human individuals. Sequenced by immunoSEQ multiplex PCR; TCRdb stores in-frame clones only, minus some. The sample includes some 700,000 clones, less than 95% seen only once; the top ten take about a third. Sequencing input: memory CD8+ T cells from PBMCs. The receptors were sampled from a man in his late teens or twenties in good health. Some clones in this sample may be carry-over from other donors' samples. CDR3s include the opening cysteine and the closing phenylalanine or tryptophan. Fields, in order: clone size, D gene, J gene, V gene, CDR3 protein, CDR3 DNA. D genes are given only for firm matches. Clone size is stated in some rows and not others, as once, few, many or a class when expanded.

clone size: NA
D gene: NA
J gene: TRBJ2-3
V gene: TRBV19
CDR3 protein: CASSPGAADTQYF
CDR3 DNA: TGTGCCAGTAGTCCGGGGGCAGCAGATACGCAGTATTTT

clone size: once
D gene: TRBD2
J gene: TRBJ2-3
V gene: TRBV7-9
CDR3 protein: CASRGGEDTQYF
CDR3 DNA: TGTGCCAGCCGGGGGGGCGAAGATACGCAGTATTTT

clone size: NA
D gene: NA
J gene: TRBJ2-1
V gene: TRBV11-2
CDR3 protein: CASDDRTSYNEQFF
CDR3 DNA: TGTGCCAGCGACGACAGGACCTCCTACAATGAGCAGTTCTTC

clone size: NA
D gene: NA
J gene: TRBJ1-5
V gene: TRBV28
CDR3 protein: CASWGVWGNQPQHF
CDR3 DNA: TGTGCCAGTTGGGGTGTTTGGGGGAATCAGCCCCAGCATTTT

clone size: NA
D gene: NA
J gene: TRBJ2-7
V gene: TRBV6-1
CDR3 protein: CASSEVRAFGPYEQYF
CDR3 DNA: TGTGCCAGCAGTGAAGTAAGGGCCTTTGGGCCCTACGAGCAGTACTTC

clone size: NA
D gene: NA
J gene: TRBJ2-2
V gene: TRBV5-1
CDR3 protein: CASSLAGEELFF
CDR3 DNA: TGCGCCAGCAGCTTGGCCGGAGAGGAGCTGTTTTTT

clone size: NA
D gene: TRBD2
J gene: TRBJ2-1
V gene: TRBV4-2
CDR3 protein: CASSQGLAHNEQFF
CDR3 DNA: TGTGCCAGCAGCCAGGGACTAGCGCACAATGAGCAGTTCTTC

clone size: NA
D gene: NA
J gene: TRBJ2-1
V gene: TRBV19
CDR3 protein: CASSIVGGSSYNEQFF
CDR3 DNA: TGTGCCAGTAGTATAGTAGGAGGGAGCTCCTACAATGAGCAGTTCTTC

clone size: NA
D gene: NA
J gene: TRBJ2-5
V gene: TRBV5-1
CDR3 protein: CASSLDGYEDSFQETQYF
CDR3 DNA: TGCGCCAGCAGCTTGGATGGTTACGAGGATTCTTTCCAAGAGACCCAGTACTTC

clone size: NA
D gene: NA
J gene: TRBJ2-7
V gene: TRBV14
CDR3 protein: CASSQGFYYEQYF
CDR3 DNA: TGTGCCAGCAGCCAAGGCTTCTACTACGAGCAGTACTTC

clone size: NA
D gene: TRBD1
J gene: TRBJ2-7
V gene: TRBV9
CDR3 protein: CASSPADRGAAYEQYF
CDR3 DNA: TGTGCCAGCAGCCCTGCTGACAGGGGGGCTGCCTACGAGCAGTACTTC

clone size: NA
D gene: NA
J gene: TRBJ2-5
V gene: TRBV27
CDR3 protein: CASSLSRAEETQYF
CDR3 DNA: TGTGCCAGCAGTTTATCCAGGGCCGAAGAGACCCAGTACTTC

clone size: NA
D gene: TRBD1
J gene: TRBJ1-2
V gene: TRBV27
CDR3 protein: CASSPHPTGAGYGYTF
CDR3 DNA: TGTGCCAGCAGTCCACACCCTACAGGGGCAGGCTATGGCTACACCTTC

clone size: NA
D gene: TRBD2
J gene: TRBJ2-7
V gene: TRBV27
CDR3 protein: CASSPRLAGGYEQYF
CDR3 DNA: TGTGCCAGCAGTCCAAGACTAGCGGGAGGCTACGAGCAGTACTTC

clone size: NA
D gene: TRBD2
J gene: TRBJ2-1
V gene: TRBV9
CDR3 protein: CASSPRLAGSYNEQFF
CDR3 DNA: TGTGCCAGCAGCCCAAGACTAGCGGGTTCTTACAATGAGCAGTTCTTC

clone size: NA
D gene: NA
J gene: TRBJ1-1
V gene: TRBV10-1
CDR3 protein: CARAGATEAFF
CDR3 DNA: TGCGCCAGGGCGGGGGCCACTGAAGCTTTCTTT

clone size: NA
D gene: NA
J gene: TRBJ2-7
V gene: TRBV25-1
CDR3 protein: CASSEYGRDEQYF
CDR3 DNA: TGTGCCAGCAGTGAATATGGTAGGGACGAGCAGTACTTC

clone size: NA
D gene: NA
J gene: TRBJ1-1
V gene: TRBV14
CDR3 protein: CASSPSTGFYTEAFF
CDR3 DNA: TGTGCCAGCAGCCCTTCTACAGGGTTCTACACTGAAGCTTTCTTT

clone size: NA
D gene: NA
J gene: TRBJ1-2
V gene: TRBV19
CDR3 protein: CASRPSRGPLGYTF
CDR3 DNA: TGTGCCAGTAGACCCTCCCGGGGGCCCTTGGGCTACACCTTC

clone size: NA
D gene: TRBD2
J gene: TRBJ2-1
V gene: TRBV11-2
CDR3 protein: CASSRLAGVFNEQFF
CDR3 DNA: TGTGCCAGCAGCCGACTAGCGGGAGTTTTCAATGAGCAGTTCTTC

clone size: once
D gene: TRBD2
J gene: TRBJ2-7
V gene: TRBV7-2
CDR3 protein: CASSPGSGRRREQYF
CDR3 DNA: TGTGCCAGCAGCCCCGGAAGCGGGAGACGGAGGGAGCAGTACTTC

clone size: NA
D gene: TRBD2
J gene: TRBJ2-7
V gene: TRBV27
CDR3 protein: CASKGLAGDEQYF
CDR3 DNA: TGTGCCAGCAAGGGACTAGCGGGAGACGAGCAGTACTTC

clone size: NA
D gene: TRBD2
J gene: TRBJ2-7
V gene: TRBV28
CDR3 protein: CASREQRTSGIGRYF
CDR3 DNA: TGTGCCAGCAGAGAGCAGAGGACTAGCGGGATTGGACGGTACTTC

clone size: NA
D gene: TRBD2
J gene: TRBJ2-2
V gene: TRBV7-7
CDR3 protein: CASSTTRVASGTNTGELFF
CDR3 DNA: TGTGCCAGCAGCACGACCAGGGTGGCGAGCGGGACGAACACCGGGGAGCTGTTTTTT

clone size: NA
D gene: NA
J gene: TRBJ2-7
V gene: TRBV29-1
CDR3 protein: CSVLDRGEQYF
CDR3 DNA: TGCAGCGTACTGGACCGGGGAGAGCAGTACTTC

clone size: NA
D gene: NA
J gene: TRBJ2-7
V gene: TRBV7-9
CDR3 protein: CASSLRSIGEQYF
CDR3 DNA: TGTGCCAGCAGCTTAAGGTCAATCGGGGAGCAGTACTTC

clone size: NA
D gene: NA
J gene: TRBJ2-7
V gene: TRBV6-1
CDR3 protein: CASSDRRGSYEQYF
CDR3 DNA: TGTGCCAGCAGTGACCGCAGGGGAAGCTACGAGCAGTACTTC

clone size: NA
D gene: TRBD1
J gene: TRBJ1-1
V gene: TRBV6-1
CDR3 protein: CASPTGIDTEAFF
CDR3 DNA: TGTGCCAGCCCGACAGGGATTGACACTGAAGCTTTCTTT

clone size: NA
D gene: NA
J gene: TRBJ2-5
V gene: TRBV7-9
CDR3 protein: CASSMGRAETQYF
CDR3 DNA: TGTGCCAGCAGCATGGGCCGCGCCGAGACCCAGTACTTC

clone size: NA
D gene: TRBD1
J gene: TRBJ1-6
V gene: TRBV5-6
CDR3 protein: CASSWGTGGTPLHF
CDR3 DNA: TGTGCCAGCAGCTGGGGGACAGGGGGAACACCCCTCCACTTT

clone size: NA
D gene: NA
J gene: TRBJ2-3
V gene: TRBV12-5
CDR3 protein: CAQAPRATKGSGTQYF
CDR3 DNA: TGTGCCCAAGCCCCCCGGGCCACAAAAGGGTCAGGTACGCAGTATTTT

clone size: NA
D gene: NA
J gene: TRBJ2-1
V gene: TRBV9
CDR3 protein: CASSVVGSGHYNEQFF
CDR3 DNA: TGTGCCAGCAGCGTAGTGGGTAGCGGTCATTACAATGAGCAGTTCTTC

clone size: NA
D gene: NA
J gene: TRBJ2-7
V gene: TRBV27
CDR3 protein: CASSALYPPYEQYF
CDR3 DNA: TGTGCCAGCAGCGCATTATACCCCCCTTACGAGCAGTACTTC

clone size: once
D gene: TRBD2
J gene: TRBJ2-2
V gene: TRBV10-3
CDR3 protein: CAISESKGAGGPSGELFF
CDR3 DNA: TGTGCCATCAGTGAGTCGAAGGGAGCGGGAGGGCCTTCCGGGGAGCTGTTTTTT

clone size: NA
D gene: TRBD1
J gene: TRBJ2-3
V gene: TRBV19
CDR3 protein: CASKQGSTDTQYF
CDR3 DNA: TGTGCCTCAAAACAGGGGAGCACAGATACGCAGTATTTT

clone size: NA
D gene: NA
J gene: TRBJ1-1
V gene: TRBV27
CDR3 protein: CASSPRIWVNTEAFF
CDR3 DNA: TGTGCCAGCAGCCCCCGAATTTGGGTGAACACTGAAGCTTTCTTT

clone size: NA
D gene: NA
J gene: TRBJ2-7
V gene: TRBV7-4
CDR3 protein: CASSLPGRSRYEQYF
CDR3 DNA: TGTGCCAGCAGCCTACCGGGCAGGTCCCGCTACGAGCAGTACTTC

clone size: once
D gene: NA
J gene: TRBJ2-7
V gene: TRBV11-2
CDR3 protein: CASSLGQTAYEQYF
CDR3 DNA: TGTGCCAGCAGCTTAGGACAGACAGCCTACGAGCAGTACTTC

clone size: NA
D gene: TRBD1
J gene: TRBJ2-2
V gene: TRBV2
CDR3 protein: CASSESMVARTGETGELFF
CDR3 DNA: TGTGCCAGCAGTGAATCTATGGTTGCGCGCACAGGGGAAACCGGGGAGCTGTTTTTT

clone size: NA
D gene: TRBD1
J gene: TRBJ1-5
V gene: TRBV25-1
CDR3 protein: CASSERRAGGDQPQHF
CDR3 DNA: TGTGCCAGCAGTGAAAGAAGGGCAGGGGGTGACCAGCCCCAGCATTTT

clone size: NA
D gene: TRBD2
J gene: TRBJ2-1
V gene: TRBV19
CDR3 protein: CASRLGLASEQFF
CDR3 DNA: TGTGCTAGTAGGCTTGGACTAGCTTCTGAGCAGTTCTTC

clone size: once
D gene: NA
J gene: TRBJ2-4
V gene: TRBV9
CDR3 protein: CASSPRVGEEINIQYF
CDR3 DNA: TGTGCCAGCAGCCCCCGAGTAGGGGAGGAGATAAACATTCAGTACTTC

clone size: NA
D gene: NA
J gene: TRBJ1-5
V gene: TRBV15
CDR3 protein: CATSSWGNQPQHF
CDR3 DNA: TGTGCCACCAGCTCGTGGGGGAATCAGCCCCAGCATTTT